These 26 T cell receptor beta chains originate from one sample sequenced in a study of T cells in Graves' hyperthyroidism and ophthalmopathy. RNA transcripts were the template for amplifying TCR beta CDR3 regions. An initial round of RT-PCR targeting the TCR CDR3 relied on the HTBI primer set. TCRdb ran MiXCR on the multiplex PCR reads and lists one entry per CDR3 protein. In the table there are roughly 800,000 distinct CDR3 sequences, over 35% of which are singletons. Sequenced: blood. The receptors here all came from a young man with Graves' hyperthyroidism.

This clonotype was seen only a few times. The chain is built from TRBV6-5 and TRBJ1-5; D is possibly TRBD1 (5 bases). The CDR3 is 14 residues long. V was cut by 5 bases and J by 4 bases, with 12 bases left in between. From germline, CDR1 is MNHEY and CDR2 SVGAGI. In DNA form, the CDR3 reads TGTGCCAGCAGTGTAGAACGGGGGAATCAGCCCCAGCATTTT. It is translated as CASSVERGNQPQHF.

Concerning this clonotype itself: This may come from a read error, since a much larger clone is one base off. CDR3 sequence: CAGSLGLVTETQYF. The CDR3 DNA reads as TGTGCCGGCAGCTTAGGACTAGTTACGGAGACCCAGTACTTC. The chain carries TRBV7-2 and TRBJ2-5, with TRBD2 matching over 7 bases. Per the germline V gene, CDR1 is SGHTA and CDR2 is FQGNSA. This CDR3 has 14 residues.

The chain recombines TRBV5-1 with TRBJ1-3; D possibly corresponds to TRBD1 (6 bases). The germline gives CDR1 SGHRS, CDR2 YFSETQ. V lost 0 bases and J lost 4, with 8 bases in between. CDR3 length: 14 amino acids. The CDR3 coding sequence is TGCGCCAGCAGCTTGGGGGACACAGGAAACACCATATATTTT. Residues: CASSLGDTGNTIYF.

V is TRBV9 and J is TRBJ2-2; TRBD1 matches 8 bases. The CDR3 runs to 16 residues. V trimming: 4 bases; J trimming: 5 bases; junction bases outside the gene matches: 10. The germline CDR1 and CDR2 sequences are SGDLS and YYNGEE. In nucleotides, the CDR3 is TGTGCCAGCAGCCCCCCAGGGGGACAGGCAACCGGGGAGCTGTTTTTT. Protein sequence: CASSPPGGQATGELFF. The variable domain in full, with the rest retrieved from reference TRBV9 and TRBJ2-2, is DSGVTQTPKHLITATGQRVTLRCSPRSGDLSVYWYQQSLDQGLQFLIQYYNGEERAKGNILERFSAQQFPDLHSELNLSSLELGDSALYFCASSPPGGQATGELFFGEGSRLTVL.

The V and J genes are TRBV7-3 and TRBJ2-2; 8 nucleotides match TRBD2. With V trimmed by 4 bases and J by 7 bases, 8 bases remained unmatched. CDR1 SGHTA and CDR2 FQGTGA come from the germline V gene. The CDR3 consists of 15 residues. The CDR3, as DNA: TGTGCCAGCAGCTCCGCGGGGGGCCAAGGCGGGGAGCTGTTTTTT. This gives the protein CASSSAGGQGGELFF.

This clonotype occurred once. The genes are TRBV19 and TRBJ2-5; D may be TRBD1 (6 bases). The CDR3 is 14 residues long. Germline CDR1 and CDR2: LNHDA and SQIVND (reference sequence). V gave up 4 bases and J gave up 3 bases, with 12 bases separating them. CDR3 DNA: TGTGCCAGTAGTAAAACAGGGCGCGAAGAGACCCAGTACTTC. It specifies CASSKTGREETQYF.

This clonotype was picked up a small number of times. This rearrangement joins TRBV4-1 to TRBJ1-3, with D perhaps matching TRBD1 (5 bases). With 4 bases removed from V and 4 bases from J, the gap between germline ends came to 11 bases. The germline CDR1 and CDR2 sequences are MGHRA and YSYEKL. The CDR3 is made up of 14 amino acids. This CDR3 reads CASSPAGIGNTIYF. The CDR3 DNA sequence: TGCGCCAGCAGCCCGGCAGGGATCGGAAACACCATATATTTT.

This clonotype was seen repeatedly, ten times or more. The rearrangement links TRBV5-1 to TRBJ1-2, with unresolved D. V was trimmed by 4 bases and J by 3 bases, leaving 10 bases between them. Germline CDR1 is SGHRS and CDR2 is YFSETQ. The CDR3 loop spans 13 amino acids. Written as DNA, the CDR3 is TGCGCCAGCAGCCTCTCAACGGACTATGGCTACACCTTC. Translation: CASSLSTDYGYTF.

The rearrangement links TRBV19 to TRBJ1-1; D not certain. Trimming took off 9 bases at V and 12 bases at J, with 17 bases between the two ends. The CDR3 spans 11 residues. Germline V lookup: CDR1 LNHDA, CDR2 SQIVND (reference sequence). The CDR3 spells CASTYELSTFF. The CDR3 DNA reads TGTGCCAGCACCTATGAACTGTCGACTTTCTTT.

This clonotype was counted only a few times. The J gene is TRBJ1-1, the V gene TRBV4-2; D gene unclear. V gave up 0 bases and J gave up 11 bases, with 10 bases separating them. The CDR3 sequence is 12 residues long. Germline CDR1 reads LGHNA; CDR2 reads YNFKEQ. The chain's CDR3 is CASSQDGPGAFF. The CDR3 DNA reads as TGTGCCAGCAGCCAAGACGGACCTGGTGCTTTCTTT.

Of note for this clonotype: A much bigger clone sits one base away, suggesting this may be a read error. The chain employs TRBV20-1 and TRBJ1-4; D not certain. CDR3 length equals 12 residues. Germline V lookup: CDR1 DFQATT, CDR2 SNEGSKA (reference sequence). The CDR3 region is CSVMGRREKLLF. The CDR3 bases are TGCAGTGTGATGGGTCGGCGTGAAAAACTGCTTTTT.

This clonotype was observed many times. J is TRBJ2-5 and V is TRBV15; 11 positions match TRBD1. The junction had 8 bases not matched to a gene; V was cut back by 6 bases and J by 5 bases. This CDR3 region has 15 residues. The germline CDR1 and CDR2 sequences are LNHNV and YYDKDF (reference sequence). CDR3 protein: CATRRTGGAGETQYF. CDR3 DNA: TGTGCCACCAGGAGGACAGGGGGCGCGGGTGAGACCCAGTACTTC.

The chain couples TRBV10-3 to TRBJ2-3; D may be TRBD1 or TRBD2 (5 bases each). The CDR3 length is 14 residues. The germline V gene has CDR1 ENHRY and CDR2 SYGVKD. Trimming took 7 bases from V and 4 from J, leaving 15 bases between them. The CDR3 region has the DNA TGTGCCATCACCCCGGGACCCCTAGCAGATACGCAGTATTTT. Encoded protein: CAITPGPLADTQYF.

At least ten counts were recorded for this clonotype. The chain uses TRBV14 and TRBJ1-4; no clear D. The CDR3 extends over 13 amino acids. Germline CDR1 reads SGHDN; CDR2 reads FVKESK. Deletions cut 1 base from V and 5 bases from J, with 5 bases between. The DNA of the CDR3 is TGTGCCAGCAGCCAAGTAGCGAATGAAAAACTGTTTTTT. This gives the protein CASSQVANEKLFF.

This clonotype has a handful of counts. This chain connects TRBV7-2 to TRBJ1-3; no clear D. Germline CDR1 SGHTA, CDR2 FQGNSA. The CDR3 runs 15 residues. The V and J ends lost 5 bases and 0 bases respectively, with 11 bases between them. CDR3 nucleotides: TGTGCCAGCAGCCCGGGTTCAAGCTCTGGAAACACCATATATTTT. It yields the protein CASSPGSSSGNTIYF.

In the case of this clonotype: A much bigger clone sits one base away, suggesting this may be a read error. The chain is built from TRBV7-9 and TRBJ1-2; D is perhaps TRBD1 (5 bases). Germline V gene sequence: CDR1 SEHNR, CDR2 FQNEAQ (reference sequence). V lost 1 base to trimming and J lost 6 bases, with 9 bases between them. The CDR3 loop spans 13 amino acids. The chain's CDR3 is CASSLVGGDGYTF. DNA for the CDR3: TGTGCCAGCAGCTTAGTGGGGGGGGATGGCTACACCTTC.

This chain joins TRBV6-5 and TRBJ2-7, with D possibly TRBD2 on 6 matching bases. Germline V lookup: CDR1 MNHEY, CDR2 SVGAGI. The CDR3 runs to 14 residues. Trimming took off 2 bases at V and 7 bases at J, with 15 bases between the two ends. In nucleotides, the CDR3 is TGTGCCAGCAGTTACAGCGGCGGAGCGGGTGAGCAGTACTTC. Protein product: CASSYSGGAGEQYF.

The chain combines TRBV19 with TRBJ1-4; D might be TRBD1 (6 bases). V lost 5 bases, J lost 5 bases, and 12 bases lay in between. There are 14 residues in the CDR3. CDR1 is LNHDA, CDR2 SQIVND, per germline (reference sequence). CDR3 sequence: CASSVGQKNEKLFF. DNA of the CDR3: TGTGCCAGTAGTGTCGGACAGAAGAATGAAAAACTGTTTTTT. Looking up the rest from reference TRBV19 and TRBJ1-4 gives the full variable domain: DGGITQSPKYLFRKEGQNVTLSCEQNLNHDAMYWYRQDPGQGLRLIYYSQIVNDFQKGDIAEGYSVSREKKESFPLTVTSAQKNPTAFYLCASSVGQKNEKLFFGSGTQLSVL.

The chain recombines TRBV30 with TRBJ1-5; D gene unclear. CDR1 is GTSNPN and CDR2 is SVGIG in the germline V gene (reference sequence). Trimming pared 2 bases from V and 0 bases from J, leaving 5 bases between. The CDR3 extends over 13 amino acids. The DNA for the CDR3 is TGTGCCTGGAGTACGGATAGCAATCAGCCCCAGCATTTT. As protein: CAWSTDSNQPQHF. Supplemented by reference TRBV30 and TRBJ1-5, the full variable domain reads SQTIHQWPATLVQPVGSPLSLECTVEGTSNPNLYWYRQAAGRGLQLLFYSVGIGQISSEVPQNLSASRPQDRQFILSSKKLLLSDSGFYLCAWSTDSNQPQHFGDGTRLSIL.

In this sample, this clonotype turned up many times. The chain has TRBV19 and TRBJ1-2; D remains unclear. This CDR3 is built from 10 residues. Looked up from germline, CDR1 is LNHDA and CDR2 is SQIVND (reference sequence). The V end lost 8 bases, the J end lost 5 bases, and 6 bases lay between the germline ends. The CDR3 DNA is TGTGCCAGTGGGGATTATGGCTACACCTTC. Encoded protein: CASGDYGYTF.

The CDR3 nucleotides are TGCGCCAGCAGCTCCCAGGCCGTTGGGGCCAACGTCCTGACTTTC. Protein product: CASSSQAVGANVLTF. The rearrangement links TRBV5-1 to TRBJ2-6; no definite D call. The length of the CDR3 is 15 residues. The V gene lost 3 bases and the J gene lost 3 bases, with 10 bases spanning the gap. Germline-derived CDR1 and CDR2 are SGHRS and YFSETQ.

This clonotype was found a few times. The V call is TRBV10-3, the J call TRBJ2-7; D may be TRBD2 (7 bases). This CDR3 contains 14 residues. CDR1 and CDR2 from the germline V gene are ENHRY and SYGVKD. Trimming took off 5 bases at V and 7 bases at J, with 18 bases between the two ends. The CDR3 loop is CAISLSGGPGEQYF. CDR3 DNA sequence: TGTGCCATCAGTCTCTCGGGGGGCCCGGGGGAGCAGTACTTC.

The count of this clonotype is one. V is TRBV12-3 or TRBV12-4 and J is TRBJ1-5; maybe TRBD1 (6 bases). The CDR3 runs to 15 residues. V was shortened by 4 bases and J by 0 bases, with 10 bases between the two germline ends. CDR3 DNA sequence: TGTGCCAGCAGTTGGGACATGAATAGCAATCAGCCCCAGCATTTT. As protein: CASSWDMNSNQPQHF.

This clonotype was seen repeatedly, ten times or more. This sequence joins TRBV10-3 and TRBJ2-7, with TRBD2 matching 9 bases. The trim removed 0 bases at V and 6 bases at J, leaving 6 bases unmatched. The CDR3 consists of 15 residues. Germline CDR1 ENHRY, CDR2 SYGVKD. CDR3: CAISESIAGVREQYF. In DNA, the CDR3 is TGTGCCATCAGTGAGTCGATAGCGGGAGTGCGCGAGCAGTACTTC.

This clonotype was seen many times. This chain joins TRBV24-1 and TRBJ2-7; weak D call: TRBD1 (6 bases). The CDR3 loop spans 13 amino acids. Per germline, CDR1 KGHDR and CDR2 SFDVKD. Trimming took 3 bases from V and 6 from J, leaving 11 bases between them. CDR3 DNA: TGTGCCACCAGTGATATCTCAGGGGCCGAGCAGTACTTC. Encoded protein: CATSDISGAEQYF.

V and J are TRBV5-1 and TRBJ2-7; D might be TRBD1 (5 bases). The length of the CDR3 is 13 residues. V gave up 0 bases and J gave up 8 bases, with 12 bases separating them. CDR1 and CDR2 (germline): SGHRS, YFSETQ. The CDR3 sequence is CASSLDRPIKQYF. The CDR3 DNA is TGCGCCAGCAGCTTGGACAGGCCTATTAAGCAGTACTTC. Together with reference TRBV5-1 and TRBJ2-7, the CDR3 gives the full variable domain: KAGVTQTPRYLIKTRGQQVTLSCSPISGHRSVSWYQQTPGQGLQFLFEYFSETQRNKGNFPGRFSGRQFSNSRSEMNVSTLELGDSALYLCASSLDRPIKQYFGPGTRLTVT.